This is a list of T cell receptor beta chains from one sample in a study of blood T cell repertoires in COVID-19. The method was immunoSEQ multiplex PCR; TCRdb's version includes in-frame clones alone and lacks a portion of them. In the table there are 200,000 or so clones, around nine tenths of which are singletons. The sequenced sample consisted of peripheral blood. The receptor source for this set is a man aged 45-65 years with COVID-19, enrolled during active disease. CDR3s include the opening cysteine and the closing phenylalanine or tryptophan. A D gene is named only where the DNA matches it firmly. Clone size is given for some rows only: seen once, a few or many times, or a class if the clone is expanded.

17	TRBD2	-	TRBJ2-1	TRBV9	TGTGCCAGCAGCGTCGACCCGCTCGCGGGAGTCCGGAATGAGCAGTTCTTC	CASSVDPLAGVRNEQFF
11	-	-	TRBJ2-7	TRBV27	TGTGCCAGCAGGGCCAACTACGAGCAGTACTTC	CASRANYEQYF
16	TRBD1	once	TRBJ1-3	TRBV9	TGTGCCAGCAGCGCACCAACAGGGGGCGGTGGAAACACCATATATTTT	CASSAPTGGGGNTIYF
14	-	-	TRBJ1-2	TRBV13	TGTGCCAGCAGCCAGGGGCAGTCCCCCTATGGCTACACCTTC	CASSQGQSPYGYTF
14	-	-	TRBJ1-5	TRBV28	TGTGCCAGCAGTTTCTTCAGGGGTCCAGGCCCTAGGCATTTT	CASSFFRGPGPRHF
18	-	-	TRBJ2-7	TRBV27	TGTGCCAGCAAGGGGTTCCGACAGTCTAAACCCAACTCCTACGAGCAGTACTTC	CASKGFRQSKPNSYEQYF
15	TRBD2	-	TRBJ2-1	TRBV4-3	TGCGCCAGCAGCACTCGACTAGCGGAATACAATGAGCAGTTCTTC	CASSTRLAEYNEQFF
20	-	-	TRBJ2-1	TRBV3-1/TRBV3-2	TGTGCCAGCAGCCAAGATATCTCCCAACCTCTTAGCCGTTATTACAATGAGCAGTTCTTC	CASSQDISQPLSRYYNEQFF
14	-	-	TRBJ1-3	TRBV15	TGTGCCACCAGCAGGGGGACTCAAGGAAACACCATATATTTT	CATSRGTQGNTIYF
13	TRBD1	-	TRBJ2-1	TRBV25-1	TGTGCCAGCAGTTACAGGGGGCGGGATGAGCAGTTCTTC	CASSYRGRDEQFF
17	TRBD2	-	TRBJ2-3	TRBV5-6	TGTGCCAGCAGCTCGGGACTAGCGGGAGGTCGGCCAGATACGCAGTATTTT	CASSSGLAGGRPDTQYF
16	TRBD1	-	TRBJ1-1	TRBV5-1	TGCGCCAGCAGCTTGGGGACAGGATACCCGAACACTGAAGCTTTCTTT	CASSLGTGYPNTEAFF
13	TRBD2	-	TRBJ2-7	TRBV3-1/TRBV3-2	TGTGCCAGCAGCCAAGTAGCGGGCTACGAGCAGTACTTC	CASSQVAGYEQYF
17	TRBD1	many	TRBJ2-1	TRBV27	TGTGCCAGCAGTCGACGGGACAGGGCTGCCCCCTACAATGAGCAGTTCTTC	CASSRRDRAAPYNEQFF
15	TRBD1	-	TRBJ2-3	TRBV30	TGTGCCTGGAGCGATAGACAGGGGTTCACAGATACGCAGTATTTT	CAWSDRQGFTDTQYF
14	TRBD2	-	TRBJ2-1	TRBV28	TGTGCCAGCACCACGGGGGGGGCCTACAATGAGCAGTTCTTC	CASTTGGAYNEQFF
17	TRBD2	once	TRBJ2-2	TRBV7-2	TGTGCCAGCAGCTTAAGGGGCGGGAGAGCTACCCCCGGGGAGCTGTTTTTT	CASSLRGGRATPGELFF
14	TRBD1	-	TRBJ1-2	TRBV30	TGTGCCTGGAGTTTAGACAGGGGTGCCTATGGCTACACCTTC	CAWSLDRGAYGYTF
13	TRBD1	-	TRBJ1-6	TRBV25-1	TGTGCCAGTTTGGACAGGGAAAATTCACCCCTCCACTTT	CASLDRENSPLHF
13	-	-	TRBJ2-5	TRBV6-1	TGTGCCAGCAGTGAGAGTGAGAAGGAGACCCAGTACTTC	CASSESEKETQYF
17	-	-	TRBJ2-1	TRBV27	TGTGCCAGCAGTCGAATTACTCGGACAGCTACCTACAATGAGCAGTTCTTC	CASSRITRTATYNEQFF
20	TRBD1	-	TRBJ1-5	TRBV15	TGTGCCACCAGCAGAGATCGCGAGGGACAGGGCCTTACGCGCAATCAGCCCCAGCATTTT	CATSRDREGQGLTRNQPQHF
16	TRBD2	few	TRBJ2-3	TRBV9	TGTGCCAGCAGCGAGGTAGCGGGAGCTGGCACAGATACGCAGTATTTT	CASSEVAGAGTDTQYF
13	-	-	TRBJ1-1	TRBV6-6	TGTGCCAGCAGTCCCCGGGTAGTGACTGAAGCTTTCTTT	CASSPRVVTEAFF
16	-	few	TRBJ1-1	TRBV9	TGTGCCAGCAGCGTAGCCCCCCTTACAGTTGACACTGAAGCTTTCTTT	CASSVAPLTVDTEAFF
14	-	few	TRBJ2-1	TRBV6-4	TGTGCCAGCAGTGAGAGCGGAGGGGTAAATGAGCAGTTCTTC	CASSESGGVNEQFF
13	-	-	TRBJ1-1	TRBV6-5	TGTGCCAGCAGTTTACAGGTTAACACTGAAGCTTTCTTT	CASSLQVNTEAFF
13	-	-	TRBJ2-5	TRBV27	TGTGCCAGCAGGCCCGGGGGGCCGGAGACCCAGTACTTC	CASRPGGPETQYF
15	TRBD2	-	TRBJ2-7	TRBV9	TGTGCCAGCAGCCCCAGGGAAAGCGGGGGCTACGAGCAGTACTTC	CASSPRESGGYEQYF
16	TRBD2	-	TRBJ2-3	TRBV9	TGTGCCAGCAGCATCAGAGGACGGGGGGGCCAAGATACGCAGTATTTT	CASSIRGRGGQDTQYF
14	-	-	TRBJ2-3	TRBV5-1	TGCGCCAGCAGCTTACGAAGCGGAACAGATACGCAGTATTTT	CASSLRSGTDTQYF
15	-	-	TRBJ2-7	TRBV27	TGTGCCAGCAAAAGGAGCGGGTCCCTTTTTTACGAGCAGTACTTC	CASKRSGSLFYEQYF
15	-	-	TRBJ2-2	TRBV6-5	TGTGCCAGCAGTCCGAGGGACATGAACACCGGGGAGCTGTTTTTT	CASSPRDMNTGELFF
14	TRBD2	-	TRBJ2-3	TRBV3-1/TRBV3-2	TGTGCCAGCAGCCTGAGCGGGAACACAGATACGCAGTATTTT	CASSLSGNTDTQYF
13	TRBD2	-	TRBJ2-1	TRBV30	TGTGCTATAACCGGGACTAGCACGAATGAGCAGTTCTTC	CAITGTSTNEQFF
14	-	few	TRBJ2-5	TRBV7-6	TGTGCCAGCAGCACTCGGGAGCTCCAAGAGACCCAGTACTTC	CASSTRELQETQYF
12	-	-	TRBJ2-5	TRBV11-2	TGTGCCAGCAGCTTATCTAGGGAGACCCAGTACTTC	CASSLSRETQYF
16	-	-	TRBJ2-7	TRBV11-2	TGTGCCAGCAGCTACCCTACACGTGACTCGACCTACGAGCAGTACTTC	CASSYPTRDSTYEQYF
17	TRBD2	-	TRBJ2-2	TRBV7-9	TGTGCCAGCAGCGGCTGGGAGGGGACTAGCTTCACCGGGGAGCTGTTTTTT	CASSGWEGTSFTGELFF
15	-	-	TRBJ2-7	TRBV5-1	TGCGCCAGCAGCTTGGGCTCCTCCTTTGGCCACGAGCAGTACTTC	CASSLGSSFGHEQYF
14	-	-	TRBJ1-1	TRBV3-1/TRBV3-2	TGTGCCAGCAGCCAACCAGGGCAGAACACTGAAGCTTTCTTT	CASSQPGQNTEAFF
14	TRBD1	-	TRBJ2-7	TRBV29-1	TGCAGCGTTAAGCTCCGACAGGGGGTCTACGAGCAGTACTTC	CSVKLRQGVYEQYF
17	TRBD2	-	TRBJ2-3	TRBV7-3	TGTGCCAGCAGCTTAATGGGGACTAGCGGAGGGCGGGGGGCGCAGTATTTT	CASSLMGTSGGRGAQYF
14	-	-	TRBJ2-7	TRBV6-1	TGTGCCAGCAGTGAAGGTAGCTTCACCTACGAGCAGTACTTC	CASSEGSFTYEQYF
14	-	-	TRBJ1-1	TRBV28	TGTGCCAGCAGTTTACGAGGTTTGAGCACTGAAGCTTTCTTT	CASSLRGLSTEAFF
16	-	once	TRBJ1-5	TRBV7-8	TGTGCCAGCAGCCTCCAGTTGGGGGCAGGCAATCAGCCCCAGCATTTT	CASSLQLGAGNQPQHF
15	TRBD1	-	TRBJ1-6	TRBV7-9	TGTGCCAGCAGCCTCTGGACAGGGGGCAATTCACCCCTCCACTTT	CASSLWTGGNSPLHF
13	-	-	TRBJ1-5	TRBV27	TGTGCCAGCAGGCCCACGGGGGGTCAGCCCCAGCATTTT	CASRPTGGQPQHF
13	TRBD1	-	TRBJ1-1	TRBV10-3	TGTGCCATCGGTGGACAGGGTTATGGTGAAGCTTTCTTT	CAIGGQGYGEAFF
20	TRBD1	-	TRBJ1-1	TRBV9	TGTGCCAGCAGCGGAGGAAAACAGGGGGCAGGGGCGGTGTTGAACACTGAAGCTTTCTTT	CASSGGKQGAGAVLNTEAFF
14	-	-	TRBJ1-6	TRBV4-3	TGCGCCAGCAGCCAGTCCCGGGTTAATTCACCCCTCCACTTT	CASSQSRVNSPLHF
15	TRBD1	-	TRBJ2-7	TRBV5-5	TGTGCCAGCAGCTTGGCCGGGACAGGGGGCTACGAGCAGTACTTC	CASSLAGTGGYEQYF